This T cell receptor (beta chain) stems from a study of blood T cells in healthy people across ages. Trimming removed 3 bases from V and 6 bases from J; junction bases left unmatched: 5. CDR3 length: 15 residues. A sample-barcoded 5' primer and a J-beta primer mix were used in a second PCR of roughly 7 to 11 cycles. From each sample, at least 2.5 million paired-end reads containing CDR3 were obtained. TCRdb re-derived calls from the 5' RACE reads in MiXCR, one entry per CDR3 protein. The sample includes 800,000 or so distinct CDR3 sequences, approximately 67% seen only once; the top ten take 25% to 30%.

The clonotype was recovered from a man under 40 in good health. Sequencing was performed on blood. The rearrangement uses TRBV12-3 or TRBV12-4 and TRBJ2-3, with 11 bases lining up with TRBD1. CDR3 sequence: CASSFLGQGGDTQYF. For the CDR3, the DNA is TGTGCCAGCAGTTTCTTGGGACAGGGGGGCGATACGCAGTATTTT.